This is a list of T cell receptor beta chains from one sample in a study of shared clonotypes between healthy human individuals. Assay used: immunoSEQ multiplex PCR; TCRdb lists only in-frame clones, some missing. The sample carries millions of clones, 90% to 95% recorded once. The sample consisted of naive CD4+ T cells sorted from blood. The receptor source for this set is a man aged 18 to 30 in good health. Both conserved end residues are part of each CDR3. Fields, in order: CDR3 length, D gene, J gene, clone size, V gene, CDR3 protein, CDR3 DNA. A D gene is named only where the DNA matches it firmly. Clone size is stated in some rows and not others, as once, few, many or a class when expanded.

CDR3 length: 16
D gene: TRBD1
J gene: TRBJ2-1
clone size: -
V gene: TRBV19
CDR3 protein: CASSILSPGTGVEQFF
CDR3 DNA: TGTGCCAGTAGTATACTAAGTCCCGGGACAGGGGTCGAGCAGTTCTTC

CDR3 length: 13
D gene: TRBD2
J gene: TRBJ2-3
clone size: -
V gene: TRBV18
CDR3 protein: CASSPTLADTQYF
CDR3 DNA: TGTGCCAGCTCACCAACACTAGCGGATACGCAGTATTTT

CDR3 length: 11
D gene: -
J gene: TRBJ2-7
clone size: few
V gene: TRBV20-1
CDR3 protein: CSASMGYEQYF
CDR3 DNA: TGCAGTGCTAGTATGGGCTACGAGCAGTACTTC

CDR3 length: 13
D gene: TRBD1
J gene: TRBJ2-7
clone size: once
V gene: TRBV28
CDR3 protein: CASSGQVQSEQYF
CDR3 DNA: TGTGCCAGCAGTGGACAGGTCCAGAGCGAGCAGTACTTC

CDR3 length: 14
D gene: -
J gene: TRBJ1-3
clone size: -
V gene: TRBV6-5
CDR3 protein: CASSYSRGGNTIYF
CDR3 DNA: TGTGCCAGCAGTTACTCGAGAGGGGGAAACACCATATATTTT

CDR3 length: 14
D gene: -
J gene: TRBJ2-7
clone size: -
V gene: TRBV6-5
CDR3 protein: CASSRDPHYYEQYF
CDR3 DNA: TGTGCCAGCAGTCGGGACCCCCACTACTACGAGCAGTACTTC

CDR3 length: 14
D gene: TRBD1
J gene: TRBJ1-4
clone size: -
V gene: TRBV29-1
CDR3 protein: CSVQATGDGEKLFF
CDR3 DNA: TGCAGCGTACAAGCGACAGGGGATGGGGAAAAACTGTTTTTT

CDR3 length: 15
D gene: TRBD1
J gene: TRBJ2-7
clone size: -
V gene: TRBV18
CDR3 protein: CASSPGQGVSYEQYF
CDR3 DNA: TGTGCCAGCTCTCCGGGACAGGGTGTCTCCTACGAGCAGTACTTC

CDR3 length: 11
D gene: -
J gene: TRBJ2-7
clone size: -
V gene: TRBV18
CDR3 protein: CASSPAGEQYF
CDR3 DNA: TGTGCCAGCTCACCAGCGGGCGAGCAGTACTTC

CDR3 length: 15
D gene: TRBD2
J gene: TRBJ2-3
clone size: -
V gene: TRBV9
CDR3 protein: CASSGAGVGTDTQYF
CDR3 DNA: TGTGCCAGCAGCGGCGCGGGAGTAGGAACAGATACGCAGTATTTT

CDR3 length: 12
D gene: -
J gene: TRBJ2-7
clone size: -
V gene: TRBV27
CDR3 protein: CASSSGSYEQYF
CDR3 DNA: TGTGCCAGCAGTTCAGGGTCCTACGAGCAGTACTTC

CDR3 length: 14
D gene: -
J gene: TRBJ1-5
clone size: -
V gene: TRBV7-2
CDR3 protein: CASSYGPGGQPQHF
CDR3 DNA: TGTGCCAGCAGCTACGGGCCTGGGGGTCAGCCCCAGCATTTT

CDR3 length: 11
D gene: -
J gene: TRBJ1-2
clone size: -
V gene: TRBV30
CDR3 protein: CAWTVGTSYTF
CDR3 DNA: TGTGCCTGGACCGTGGGCACGAGCTACACCTTC

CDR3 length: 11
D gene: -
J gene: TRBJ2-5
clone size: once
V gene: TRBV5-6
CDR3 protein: CASSRAETQYF
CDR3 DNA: TGTGCCAGCAGTAGGGCAGAGACCCAGTACTTC

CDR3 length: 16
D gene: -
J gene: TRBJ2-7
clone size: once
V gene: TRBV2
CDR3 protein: CASSDVLRTLSYEQYF
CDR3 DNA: TGTGCCAGCAGTGATGTCTTGCGTACACTCTCCTACGAGCAGTACTTC

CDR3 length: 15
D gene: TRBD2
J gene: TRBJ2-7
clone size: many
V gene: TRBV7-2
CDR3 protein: CASSSGTSGAYEQYF
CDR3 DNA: TGTGCCAGCAGCTCCGGGACTAGCGGAGCCTACGAGCAGTACTTC

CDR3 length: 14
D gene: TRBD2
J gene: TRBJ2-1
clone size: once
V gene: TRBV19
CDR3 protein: CASSIRLAVKEQFF
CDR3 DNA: TGTGCCAGTAGTATAAGACTAGCGGTCAAGGAGCAGTTCTTC

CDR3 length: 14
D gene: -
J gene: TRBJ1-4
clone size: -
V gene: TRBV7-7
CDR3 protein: CATPGPSGQEKLFF
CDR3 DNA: TGTGCCACCCCCGGACCTTCAGGTCAGGAAAAACTGTTTTTT

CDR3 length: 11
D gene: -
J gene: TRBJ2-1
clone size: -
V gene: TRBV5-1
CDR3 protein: CASSPDSEQFF
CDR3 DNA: TGCGCCAGCAGCCCAGACTCGGAGCAGTTCTTC

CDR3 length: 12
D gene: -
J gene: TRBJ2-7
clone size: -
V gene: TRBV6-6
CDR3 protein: CASTRPGYEQYF
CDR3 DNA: TGTGCCAGCACAAGGCCAGGCTACGAGCAGTACTTC

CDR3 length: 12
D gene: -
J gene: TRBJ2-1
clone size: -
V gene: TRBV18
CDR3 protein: CASSRPLNEQFF
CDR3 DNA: TGTGCCAGCTCGCGGCCCCTCAATGAGCAGTTCTTC

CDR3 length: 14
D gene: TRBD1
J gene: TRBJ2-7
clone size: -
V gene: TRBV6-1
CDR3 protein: CASNPTGISYEQYF
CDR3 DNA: TGTGCCAGCAACCCGACAGGGATCTCCTACGAGCAGTACTTC

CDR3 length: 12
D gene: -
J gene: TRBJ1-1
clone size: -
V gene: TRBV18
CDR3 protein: CASSLQLTEAFF
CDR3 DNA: TGTGCCAGCTCACTACAGTTAACTGAAGCTTTCTTT

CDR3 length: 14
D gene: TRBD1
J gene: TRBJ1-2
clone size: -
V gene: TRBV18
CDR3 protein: CASSPPGQGHGYTF
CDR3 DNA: TGTGCCAGCTCACCACCCGGACAGGGTCATGGCTACACCTTC

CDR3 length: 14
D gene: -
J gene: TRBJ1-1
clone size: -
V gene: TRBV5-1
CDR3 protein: CASSSSGAGTEAFF
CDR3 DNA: TGCGCCAGCAGCTCCTCAGGGGCGGGTACTGAAGCTTTCTTT

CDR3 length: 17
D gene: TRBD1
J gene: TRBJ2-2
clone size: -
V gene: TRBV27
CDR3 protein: CASSLARGLLNTGELFF
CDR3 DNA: TGTGCCAGCAGTTTAGCAAGGGGGCTCCTGAACACCGGGGAGCTGTTTTTT

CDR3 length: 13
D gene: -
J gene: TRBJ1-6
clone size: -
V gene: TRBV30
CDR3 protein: CAWKQGGHSPLHF
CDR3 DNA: TGTGCCTGGAAACAGGGAGGGCATTCACCCCTCCACTTT

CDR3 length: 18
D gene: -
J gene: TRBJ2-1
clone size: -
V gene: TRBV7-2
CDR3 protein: CASSLAPSGPSSYNEQFF
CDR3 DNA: TGTGCCAGCAGCTTAGCTCCGAGCGGGCCAAGCTCCTACAATGAGCAGTTCTTC

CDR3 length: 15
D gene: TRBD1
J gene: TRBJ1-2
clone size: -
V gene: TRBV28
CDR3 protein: CASSLILQGADGYTF
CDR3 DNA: TGTGCCAGCAGTTTGATCTTACAGGGGGCGGATGGCTACACCTTC

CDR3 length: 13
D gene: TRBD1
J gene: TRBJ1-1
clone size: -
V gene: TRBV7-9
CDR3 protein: CASSQDRAVGSFF
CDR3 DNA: TGTGCCAGCAGCCAAGACAGGGCCGTGGGATCTTTCTTT

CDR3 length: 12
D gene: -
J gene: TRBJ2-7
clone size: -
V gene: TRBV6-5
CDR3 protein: CASSALPYEQYF
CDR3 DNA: TGTGCCAGCTCGGCATTACCCTACGAGCAGTACTTC

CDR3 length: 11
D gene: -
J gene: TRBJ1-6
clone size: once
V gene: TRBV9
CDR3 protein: CASSVVSPLHF
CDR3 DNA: TGTGCCAGCAGCGTAGTTTCACCCCTCCACTTT

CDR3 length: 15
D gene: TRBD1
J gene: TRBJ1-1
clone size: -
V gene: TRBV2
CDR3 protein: CASSGAGGWNTEAFF
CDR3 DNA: TGTGCCAGCAGTGGAGCAGGGGGCTGGAACACTGAAGCTTTCTTT

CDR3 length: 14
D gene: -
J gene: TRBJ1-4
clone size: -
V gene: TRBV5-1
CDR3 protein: CASTQGTAGEKLFF
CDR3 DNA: TGCGCCAGCACGCAAGGGACGGCTGGGGAAAAACTGTTTTTT

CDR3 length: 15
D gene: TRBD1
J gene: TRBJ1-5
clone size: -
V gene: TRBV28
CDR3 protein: CASSLRQGANQPQHF
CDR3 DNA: TGTGCCAGCAGTTTACGACAGGGGGCCAATCAGCCCCAGCATTTT

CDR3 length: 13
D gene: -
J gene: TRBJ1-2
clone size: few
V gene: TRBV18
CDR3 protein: CASSPTENYGYTF
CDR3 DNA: TGTGCCAGCTCACCGACAGAGAACTATGGCTACACCTTC

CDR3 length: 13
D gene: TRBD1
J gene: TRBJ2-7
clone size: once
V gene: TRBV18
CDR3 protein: CASSDRGRLEQYF
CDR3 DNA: TGTGCCAGCTCAGACAGGGGGCGGCTCGAGCAGTACTTC

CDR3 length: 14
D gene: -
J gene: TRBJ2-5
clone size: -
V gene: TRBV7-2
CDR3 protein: CASSLNLVEETQYF
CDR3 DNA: TGTGCCAGCAGCTTAAATTTGGTGGAAGAGACCCAGTACTTC

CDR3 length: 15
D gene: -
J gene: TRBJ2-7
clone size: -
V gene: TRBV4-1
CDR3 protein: CASSQAVSGAYEQYF
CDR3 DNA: TGCGCCAGCAGCCAAGCGGTTAGCGGAGCCTACGAGCAGTACTTC

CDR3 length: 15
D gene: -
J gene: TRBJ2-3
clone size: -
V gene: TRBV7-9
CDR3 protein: CASSIAVTSTDTQYF
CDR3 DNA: TGTGCCAGCAGCATAGCGGTTACTAGCACAGATACGCAGTATTTT

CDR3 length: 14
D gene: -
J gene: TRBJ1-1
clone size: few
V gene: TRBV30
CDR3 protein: CAWSVGSTNTEAFF
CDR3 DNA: TGTGCCTGGAGTGTAGGCAGCACTAACACTGAAGCTTTCTTT

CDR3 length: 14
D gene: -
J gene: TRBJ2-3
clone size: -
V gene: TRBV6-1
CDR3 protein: CASSDQEGPYTQYF
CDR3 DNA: TGTGCCAGCAGTGATCAGGAGGGGCCCTATACGCAGTATTTT

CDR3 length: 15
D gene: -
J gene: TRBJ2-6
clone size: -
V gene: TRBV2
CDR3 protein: CASIPALSGANVLTF
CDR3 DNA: TGTGCCAGCATTCCGGCCCTCTCTGGGGCCAACGTCCTGACTTTC

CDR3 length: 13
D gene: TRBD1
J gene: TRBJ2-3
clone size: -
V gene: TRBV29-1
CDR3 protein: CSAGTGAPDTQYF
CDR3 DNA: TGCAGCGCCGGGACAGGGGCTCCAGATACGCAGTATTTT

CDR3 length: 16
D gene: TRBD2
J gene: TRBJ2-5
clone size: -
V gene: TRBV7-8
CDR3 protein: CASSLRWLAGEETQYF
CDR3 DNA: TGTGCCAGCAGCTTAAGGTGGCTAGCGGGAGAAGAGACCCAGTACTTC

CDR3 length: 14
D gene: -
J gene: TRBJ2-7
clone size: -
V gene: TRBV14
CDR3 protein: CASSQDTTTYEQYF
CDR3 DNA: TGTGCCAGCAGCCAAGACACGACTACCTACGAGCAGTACTTC

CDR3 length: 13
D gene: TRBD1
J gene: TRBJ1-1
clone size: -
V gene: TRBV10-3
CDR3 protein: CAINPGQSSEAFF
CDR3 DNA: TGTGCCATCAACCCGGGACAGTCCTCTGAAGCTTTCTTT

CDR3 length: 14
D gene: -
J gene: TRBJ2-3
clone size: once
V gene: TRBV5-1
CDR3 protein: CASSAGTSTDTQYF
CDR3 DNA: TGCGCCAGCAGCGCCGGGACTAGCACAGATACGCAGTATTTT

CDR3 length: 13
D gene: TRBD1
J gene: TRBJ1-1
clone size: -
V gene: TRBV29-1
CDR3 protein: CSVRQGGGTEAFF
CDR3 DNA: TGCAGCGTACGACAGGGTGGGGGCACTGAAGCTTTCTTT

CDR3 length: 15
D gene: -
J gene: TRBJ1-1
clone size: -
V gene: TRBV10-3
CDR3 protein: CAISEVDKGGTEAFF
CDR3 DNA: TGTGCCATCAGTGAGGTGGACAAGGGGGGCACTGAAGCTTTCTTT

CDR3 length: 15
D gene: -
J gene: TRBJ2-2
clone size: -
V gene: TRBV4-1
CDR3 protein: CASSQEGGNTGELFF
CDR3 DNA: TGCGCCAGCAGCCAAGAAGGAGGGAACACCGGGGAGCTGTTTTTT

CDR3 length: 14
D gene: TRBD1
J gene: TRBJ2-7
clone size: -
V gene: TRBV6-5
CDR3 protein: CASTAGTGGHEQYF
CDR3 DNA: TGTGCCAGCACTGCGGGGACAGGGGGACACGAGCAGTACTTC

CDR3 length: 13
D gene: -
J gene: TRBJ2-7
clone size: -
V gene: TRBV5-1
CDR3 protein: CASSPGDAYEQYF
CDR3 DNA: TGCGCCAGCAGCCCAGGAGACGCCTACGAGCAGTACTTC

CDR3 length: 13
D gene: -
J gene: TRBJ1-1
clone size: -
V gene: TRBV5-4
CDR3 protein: CASRTIDSSEAFF
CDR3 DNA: TGTGCCAGCAGGACTATAGACAGTAGTGAAGCTTTCTTT

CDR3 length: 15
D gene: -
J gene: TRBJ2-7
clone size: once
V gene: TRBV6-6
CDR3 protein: CASSYLARLSYEQYF
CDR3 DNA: TGTGCCAGCAGTTATCTGGCCAGACTCTCCTACGAGCAGTACTTC